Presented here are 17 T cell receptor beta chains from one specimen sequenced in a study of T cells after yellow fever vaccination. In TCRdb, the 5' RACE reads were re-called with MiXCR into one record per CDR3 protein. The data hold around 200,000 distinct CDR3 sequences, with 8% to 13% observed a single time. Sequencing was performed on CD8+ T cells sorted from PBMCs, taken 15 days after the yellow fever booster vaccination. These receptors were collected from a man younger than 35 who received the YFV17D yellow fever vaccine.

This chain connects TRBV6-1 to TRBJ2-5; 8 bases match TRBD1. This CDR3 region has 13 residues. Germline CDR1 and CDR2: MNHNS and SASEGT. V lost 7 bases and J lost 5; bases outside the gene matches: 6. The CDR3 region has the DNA TGTGCCAGCATGGACAGGGCGGGGGAGACCCAGTACTTC. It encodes CASMDRAGETQYF.

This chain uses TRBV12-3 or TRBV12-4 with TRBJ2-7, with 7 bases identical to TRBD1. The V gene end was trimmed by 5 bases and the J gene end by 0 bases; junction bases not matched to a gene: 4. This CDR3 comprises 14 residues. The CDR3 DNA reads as TGTGCCAGCAGTCACCCAGGGGGCTCCTACGAGCAGTACTTC. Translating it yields CASSHPGGSYEQYF.

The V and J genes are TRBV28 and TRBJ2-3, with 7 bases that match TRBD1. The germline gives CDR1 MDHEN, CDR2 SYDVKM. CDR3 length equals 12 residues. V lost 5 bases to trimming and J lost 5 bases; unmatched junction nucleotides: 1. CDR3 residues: CASSTGEDTQYF. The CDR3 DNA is TGTGCCAGCAGTACAGGGGAAGATACGCAGTATTTT.

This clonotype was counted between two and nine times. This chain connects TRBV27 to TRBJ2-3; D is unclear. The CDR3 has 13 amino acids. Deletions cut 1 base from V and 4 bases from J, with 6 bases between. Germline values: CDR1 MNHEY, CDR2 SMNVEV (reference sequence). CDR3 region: CASSLLGADTQYF. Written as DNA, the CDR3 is TGTGCCAGCAGTTTATTAGGCGCAGATACGCAGTATTTT.

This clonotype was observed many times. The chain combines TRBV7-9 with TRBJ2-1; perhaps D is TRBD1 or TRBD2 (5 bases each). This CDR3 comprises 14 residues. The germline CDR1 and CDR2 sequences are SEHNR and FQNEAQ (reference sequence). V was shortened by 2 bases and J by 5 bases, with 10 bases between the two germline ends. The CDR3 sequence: CASSLSGANNEQFF. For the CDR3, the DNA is TGTGCCAGCAGCTTATCCGGGGCAAACAATGAGCAGTTCTTC.

The CDR3 coding sequence is TGTGCCAGCAGTAGCACCGGGACTAGCGGCTACGAGCAGTACTTC. As protein: CASSSTGTSGYEQYF. The chain is built from TRBV6-2 or TRBV6-3 and TRBJ2-7; 11 bases are shared with TRBD2. Trimming removed 5 bases from V and 3 bases from J; junction bases left unmatched: 6. The CDR3 runs to 15 residues. From germline, CDR1 is MNHEY and CDR2 SVGEGT.

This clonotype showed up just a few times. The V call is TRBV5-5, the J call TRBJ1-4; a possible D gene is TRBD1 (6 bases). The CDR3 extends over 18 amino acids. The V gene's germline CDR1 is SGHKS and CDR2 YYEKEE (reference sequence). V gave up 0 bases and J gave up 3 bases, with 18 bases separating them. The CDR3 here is CASSLGRRGVLANEKLFF. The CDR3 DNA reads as TGTGCCAGCAGCTTGGGGCGCAGGGGAGTACTGGCTAATGAAAAACTGTTTTTT.

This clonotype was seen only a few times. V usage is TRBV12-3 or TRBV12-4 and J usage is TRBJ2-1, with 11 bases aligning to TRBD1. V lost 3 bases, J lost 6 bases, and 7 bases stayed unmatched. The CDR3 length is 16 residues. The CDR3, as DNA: TGTGCCAGCAGTTTTCGCGGACAGGGGGCGCGCAATGAGCAGTTCTTC. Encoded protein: CASSFRGQGARNEQFF.

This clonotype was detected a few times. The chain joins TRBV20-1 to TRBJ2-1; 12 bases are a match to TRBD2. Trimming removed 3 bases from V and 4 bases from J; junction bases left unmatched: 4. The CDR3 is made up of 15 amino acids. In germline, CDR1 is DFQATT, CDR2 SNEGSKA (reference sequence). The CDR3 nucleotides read TGCAGTGCTAGGGAGCTAGCGGGGGGGTACAATGAGCAGTTCTTC. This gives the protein CSARELAGGYNEQFF.

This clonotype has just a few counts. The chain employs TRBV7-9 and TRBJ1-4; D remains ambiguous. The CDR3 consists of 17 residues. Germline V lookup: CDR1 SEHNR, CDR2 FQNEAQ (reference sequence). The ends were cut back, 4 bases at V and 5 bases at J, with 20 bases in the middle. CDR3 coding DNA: TGTGCCAGCAGCTCTTATCGGACGCAGCCCCCAAATGAAAAACTGTTTTTT. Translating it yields CASSSYRTQPPNEKLFF.

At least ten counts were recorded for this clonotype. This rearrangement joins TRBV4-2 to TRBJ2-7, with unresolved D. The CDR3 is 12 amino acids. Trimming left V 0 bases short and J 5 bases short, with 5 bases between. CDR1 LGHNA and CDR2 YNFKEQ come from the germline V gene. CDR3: CASSQDGDEQYF. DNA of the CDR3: TGTGCCAGCAGCCAAGATGGTGACGAGCAGTACTTC.

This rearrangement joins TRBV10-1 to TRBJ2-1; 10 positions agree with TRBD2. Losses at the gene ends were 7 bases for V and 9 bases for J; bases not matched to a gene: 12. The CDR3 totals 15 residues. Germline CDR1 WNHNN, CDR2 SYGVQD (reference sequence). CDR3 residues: CASTREVAGGVEQFF. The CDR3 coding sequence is TGCGCCAGCACCAGAGAGGTAGCGGGGGGCGTTGAGCAGTTCTTC.

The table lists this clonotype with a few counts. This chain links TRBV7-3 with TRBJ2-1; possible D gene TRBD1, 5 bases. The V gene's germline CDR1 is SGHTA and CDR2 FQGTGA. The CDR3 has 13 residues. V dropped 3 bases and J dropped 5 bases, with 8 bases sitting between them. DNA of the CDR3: TGTGCCAGCAGCTTTTTAGGGGACAATGAGCAGTTCTTC. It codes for CASSFLGDNEQFF.

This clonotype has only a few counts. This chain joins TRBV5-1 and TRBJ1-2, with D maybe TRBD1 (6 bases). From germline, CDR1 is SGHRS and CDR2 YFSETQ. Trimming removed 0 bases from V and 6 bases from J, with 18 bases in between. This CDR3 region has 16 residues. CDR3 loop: CASSLGGTLPGHGYTF. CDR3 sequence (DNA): TGCGCCAGCAGCTTGGGGGGGACACTCCCGGGCCATGGCTACACCTTC.

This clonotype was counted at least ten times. Here the CDR3 reads CASSGDRELYEQYF. CDR3 nucleotides: TGTGCCAGCTCAGGCGACAGGGAGCTCTACGAGCAGTACTTC. This chain connects TRBV18 to TRBJ2-7, with 7 bases matching TRBD1. Unmatched junction bases numbered 7, after V lost 5 bases and J lost 3 bases. The CDR3 sequence is 14 residues long. CDR1 KGHSH and CDR2 LQKENI come from the germline V gene.

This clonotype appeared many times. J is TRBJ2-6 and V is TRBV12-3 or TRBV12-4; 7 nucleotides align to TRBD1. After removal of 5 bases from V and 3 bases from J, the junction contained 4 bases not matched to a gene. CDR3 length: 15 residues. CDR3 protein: CASSNRGGGANVLTF. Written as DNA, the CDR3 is TGTGCCAGCAGTAACAGGGGTGGTGGGGCCAACGTCCTGACTTTC.

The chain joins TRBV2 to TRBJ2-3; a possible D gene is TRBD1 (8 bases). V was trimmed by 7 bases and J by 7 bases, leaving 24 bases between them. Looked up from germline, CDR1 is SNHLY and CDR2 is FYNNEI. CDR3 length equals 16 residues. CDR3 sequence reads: CASTRTGTIRFYTQYF. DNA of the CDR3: TGTGCCAGCACCCGGACAGGGACTATAAGGTTCTATACGCAGTATTTT. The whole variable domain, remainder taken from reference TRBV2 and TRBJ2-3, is EPEVTQTPSHQVTQMGQEVILRCVPISNHLYFYWYRQILGQKVEFLVSFYNNEISEKSEIFDDQFSVERPDGSNFTLKIRSTKLEDSAMYFCASTRTGTIRFYTQYFGPGTRLTVL.